The 21 T cell receptor beta chains in this list originate from one sample, sequenced in a study of Ad26.COV2.S vaccination and SARS-CoV-2 variants listed by TCRdb under 2021. The library was prepared using the immunoSEQ multiplex PCR assay. TCRdb re-hosts the immuneACCESS table, in-frame sequences only. Its copies lack some clones; in the studies checked, an unresolved V gene accounts for under half of them, and the cause for the rest is not known. The sample data list some 350,000 clones, and roughly 81% of these were observed just once. The leading ten clones occupy roughly 3.3% of the sample. In light of the paper, this sample's treatment or condition label describes: roughly 20 received Ad26.COV2.S at low or high dose, single or two shots; a few received placebo; per-sample allocation not given. For vaccine and placebo recipients, the sequenced repertoires came from samples collected on day 63 after the first injection.

Sample: peripheral blood, taken in a trial of Ad26.COV2.S vaccine versus placebo. These TCRs come from a person aged 18-60 years who received the Ad26.COV2.S COVID-19 vaccine or a placebo.

V is TRBV6-6 and J is TRBJ1-4; perhaps TRBD1 as D (5 bases). Germline V gene lookup returns CDR1 MNHNY and CDR2 SVGAGI (reference sequence). V dropped 5 bases and J dropped 8 bases, with 9 bases sitting between them. This CDR3 spans 12 amino acids. CDR3 nucleotide sequence: TGTGCCAGCAGTAGGGACGCCGAAAAACTGTTTTTT. This gives the protein CASSRDAEKLFF.

The chain uses TRBV7-8 and TRBJ1-3; perhaps TRBD1 as D (6 bases). V dropped 0 bases and J dropped 3 bases, with 9 bases sitting between them. Per the germline V gene, CDR1 is SGHVS and CDR2 is FQNEAQ. The CDR3 is 15 amino acids. The CDR3 coding sequence is TGTGCCAGCAGCTTAGCGGGGGGGCTTGGAAACACCATATATTTT. Encoded protein: CASSLAGGLGNTIYF.

The V and J genes are TRBV19 and TRBJ2-7; D unresolved. V dropped 4 bases and J dropped 4 bases, with 5 bases sitting between them. The CDR3 consists of 11 residues. Germline CDR1 reads LNHDA; CDR2 reads SQIVND (reference sequence). The DNA of the CDR3 is TGTGCCAGTAGTAGTCTGTACGAGCAGTACTTC. It translates to CASSSLYEQYF.

V is TRBV11-2 and J is TRBJ2-1, with 12 bases aligning to TRBD1. The germline CDR1 and CDR2 sequences are SGHAT and FQNNGV. V shed 4 bases, J shed 10 bases, and the junction held 8 bases outside the gene matches. CDR3 length: 15 amino acids. CDR3 region: CASSSGTGGSWEQFF. In nucleotides, the CDR3 is TGTGCCAGCAGCTCCGGGACAGGGGGCTCGTGGGAGCAGTTCTTC.

This clone was seen a few times. V and J are TRBV6-5 and TRBJ1-2; possibly TRBD1 for D (6 bases). V was pared by 2 bases and J by 4 bases, with 11 bases between. The germline V gene encodes CDR1 MNHEY and CDR2 SVGAGI. CDR3 size: 14 residues. CDR3 nucleotide sequence: TGTGCCAGCAGTTACCGGGGGGGCGTCTATGGCTACACCTTC. Encoded protein: CASSYRGGVYGYTF.

The CDR3 is CASSPGTGNTEAFF. As DNA, the CDR3 is TGTGCCAGCAGCCCCGGGACAGGGAACACTGAAGCTTTCTTT. J is TRBJ1-1 and V is TRBV9; 8 bases are shared with TRBD1. The CDR3 is made up of 14 amino acids. CDR1 SGDLS and CDR2 YYNGEE come from the germline V gene. The junction had 3 bases not matched to a gene; V was cut back by 4 bases and J by 1 base.

This clone was recorded once. V gene TRBV11-2 combines with J gene TRBJ1-4; tentatively, D is TRBD1 (6 bases). The germline V and J ends were trimmed by 3 bases and 3 bases, with 11 bases remaining between them. The germline V gene encodes CDR1 SGHAT and CDR2 FQNNGV. CDR3 length: 15 amino acids. CDR3 in amino acids: CASSFRDTPNEKLFF. The CDR3 DNA sequence: TGTGCCAGCAGCTTCCGGGACACTCCTAATGAAAAACTGTTTTTT.

The rearrangement uses TRBV11-2 and TRBJ1-5; unclear D gene. The CDR3 sequence is 15 residues long. The V and J ends lost 4 bases and 0 bases respectively, with 10 bases between them. Germline V gene lookup returns CDR1 SGHAT and CDR2 FQNNGV. CDR3 residues: CASSSGLISNQPQHF. Here the CDR3 DNA reads TGTGCCAGCAGCTCCGGACTGATTAGCAATCAGCCCCAGCATTTT.

The V gene is TRBV3-1 (or the pseudogene TRBV3-2), the J gene TRBJ1-6; no definite D call. Trimming left V 0 bases short and J 11 bases short, with 5 bases between. Looked up from germline, CDR1 is LGHDT and CDR2 is YNNKEL (reference sequence). There are 12 residues in the CDR3. This chain's CDR3 is CASSQDRPPLHF. In DNA, the CDR3 is TGTGCCAGCAGCCAAGACAGACCACCCCTCCACTTT.

The chain carries TRBV9 and TRBJ2-2; 9 bases align to TRBD2. This CDR3 spans 20 amino acids. V trimming: 0 bases; J trimming: 3 bases; junction bases outside the gene matches: 15. Germline V gene sequence: CDR1 SGDLS, CDR2 YYNGEE. The CDR3 reads CASSVEIGSAGGPHTGELFF. For the CDR3, the DNA is TGTGCCAGCAGCGTAGAGATTGGCAGCGCGGGAGGGCCGCACACCGGGGAGCTGTTTTTT. Full variable domain (remainder filled in from reference TRBV9 and TRBJ2-2): DSGVTQTPKHLITATGQRVTLRCSPRSGDLSVYWYQQSLDQGLQFLIQYYNGEERAKGNILERFSAQQFPDLHSELNLSSLELGDSALYFCASSVEIGSAGGPHTGELFFGEGSRLTVL.

This chain links TRBV28 with TRBJ2-1; D gene unclear. The V gene's germline CDR1 is MDHEN and CDR2 SYDVKM. V lost 5 bases and J 0 bases, leaving 14 bases between the germline ends. The CDR3 sequence is 16 residues long. The CDR3 here is CASSTVARVSYNEQFF. The CDR3 DNA follows: TGTGCCAGCAGTACGGTGGCCCGGGTCTCCTACAATGAGCAGTTCTTC.

The chain combines TRBV6-5 with TRBJ1-6; D unresolved. CDR3 size: 14 residues. Germline V gives CDR1 MNHEY, CDR2 SVGAGI. Trimming shortened V by 2 bases and J by 7 bases, and 9 bases separated the two germline ends. The CDR3 nucleotides read TGTGCCAGCAGTTACGGGCCCCGGAATTCACCCCTCCACTTT. Amino acid sequence: CASSYGPRNSPLHF.

The chain carries TRBV4-3 and TRBJ2-1; TRBD1 matches 8 bases. Unmatched junction bases numbered 4, after V lost 1 base and J lost 5 bases. The CDR3 extends over 15 amino acids. Germline assignment: CDR1 LGHNA and CDR2 YSLEER. CDR3 DNA: TGCGCCAGCAGCCAAGGACAGGGGATCGACAATGAGCAGTTCTTC. Protein: CASSQGQGIDNEQFF.

The chain combines TRBV21-1 with TRBJ2-7; whether TRBD2, the table's D call, matches the DNA was not checked. TRBV21-1 is described as a pseudogene. There are 17 residues in the CDR3. The CDR3 DNA is TGTGCCAGCAGCAGGAGGGGAACTAGCGGACCTTACTACGAGCAGTACTTC. Translating gives CASSRRGTSGPYYEQYF.

The rearrangement links TRBV10-2 to TRBJ1-6, with a tentative D call TRBD1 (6 bases). The CDR3 has 15 amino acids. Germline CDR1 and CDR2: WSHSY and SAAADI. The germline V and J ends were trimmed by 8 bases and 7 bases, with 18 bases remaining between them. CDR3 sequence (DNA): TGCGCCAGCGTTAAGACAGGCCTGGGAAATTCACCCCTCCACTTT. Protein product: CASVKTGLGNSPLHF.

This clone appeared a few times. The rearrangement uses TRBV6-5 and TRBJ1-3; D may be TRBD1 (6 bases). CDR1 and CDR2 from the germline V gene are MNHEY and SVGAGI. CDR3 length equals 14 residues. Trimming pared 6 bases from V and 2 bases from J, leaving 11 bases between. CDR3 DNA: TGTGCCAGCAGAAGACAGGTCACTGGAAACACCATATATTTT. It yields the protein CASRRQVTGNTIYF.

The J gene is TRBJ2-7, the V gene TRBV7-2; TRBD2 aligns across 11 bases. The CDR3 is 15 residues long. V trimming: 4 bases; J trimming: 6 bases; junction bases outside the gene matches: 8. Germline loops: CDR1 SGHTA, CDR2 FQGNSA. The CDR3 loop is CASSWVAGGVSEQYF. Written as DNA, the CDR3 is TGTGCCAGCAGCTGGGTAGCGGGAGGGGTCTCCGAGCAGTACTTC.

V gene TRBV10-3 combines with J gene TRBJ2-1; D is unresolved. The CDR3 is 15 amino acids. Trimming left V 6 bases short and J 0 bases short, with 12 bases between. Germline V gene sequence: CDR1 ENHRY, CDR2 SYGVKD. Here the CDR3 DNA reads TGTGCCATCAGCCAGAAAATGAGCTCCTACAATGAGCAGTTCTTC. Amino acid sequence: CAISQKMSSYNEQFF.

J is TRBJ1-5 and V is TRBV30, with D perhaps TRBD1 (5 bases). CDR3 length: 15 residues. Trimming took 3 bases from V and 3 from J, leaving 15 bases between them. Germline V gives CDR1 GTSNPN, CDR2 SVGIG (reference sequence). The DNA for the CDR3 is TGTGCCTGGAGGCCAAAGGGAGGGACCAATCAGCCCCAGCATTTT. It translates to CAWRPKGGTNQPQHF.

The V gene is TRBV28, the J gene TRBJ2-1; D perhaps matches TRBD1 (5 bases). The length of the CDR3 is 15 residues. Trimming shortened V by 0 bases and J by 4 bases, and 10 bases separated the two germline ends. Per germline, CDR1 MDHEN and CDR2 SYDVKM. CDR3 DNA sequence: TGTGCCAGCAGTTTATGGCCAAGGGGTTACAATGAGCAGTTCTTC. It translates to CASSLWPRGYNEQFF.

J is TRBJ1-1 and V is TRBV6-2 or TRBV6-3, with TRBD1 matching over 8 bases. Germline V CDR1 and CDR2: MNHEY, SVGEGT. V dropped 0 bases and J dropped 2; count of bases not matched to a gene: 11. This CDR3 region has 18 residues. CDR3 loop: CASSYSSGQGILNTEAFF. In nucleotides, the CDR3 is TGTGCCAGCAGTTACTCATCAGGACAGGGAATCTTAAACACTGAAGCTTTCTTT.